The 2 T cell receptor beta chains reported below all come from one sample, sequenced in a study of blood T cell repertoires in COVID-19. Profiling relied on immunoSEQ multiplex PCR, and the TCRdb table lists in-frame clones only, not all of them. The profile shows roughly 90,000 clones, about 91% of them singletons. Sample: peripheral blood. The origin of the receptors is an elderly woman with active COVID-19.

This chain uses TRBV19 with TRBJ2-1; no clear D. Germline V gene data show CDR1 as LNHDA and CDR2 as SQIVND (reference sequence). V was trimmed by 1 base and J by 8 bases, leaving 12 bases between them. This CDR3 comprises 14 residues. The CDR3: CASSIVRVSDEQFF. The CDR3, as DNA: TGTGCCAGTAGTATAGTTCGAGTGTCTGATGAGCAGTTCTTC.

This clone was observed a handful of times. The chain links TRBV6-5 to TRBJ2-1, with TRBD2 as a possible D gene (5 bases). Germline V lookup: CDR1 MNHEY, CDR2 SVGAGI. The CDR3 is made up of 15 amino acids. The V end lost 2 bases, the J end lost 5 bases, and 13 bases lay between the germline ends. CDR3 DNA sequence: TGTGCCAGCAGTTACGACTCGCACGGGGACAATGAGCAGTTCTTC. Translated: CASSYDSHGDNEQFF.